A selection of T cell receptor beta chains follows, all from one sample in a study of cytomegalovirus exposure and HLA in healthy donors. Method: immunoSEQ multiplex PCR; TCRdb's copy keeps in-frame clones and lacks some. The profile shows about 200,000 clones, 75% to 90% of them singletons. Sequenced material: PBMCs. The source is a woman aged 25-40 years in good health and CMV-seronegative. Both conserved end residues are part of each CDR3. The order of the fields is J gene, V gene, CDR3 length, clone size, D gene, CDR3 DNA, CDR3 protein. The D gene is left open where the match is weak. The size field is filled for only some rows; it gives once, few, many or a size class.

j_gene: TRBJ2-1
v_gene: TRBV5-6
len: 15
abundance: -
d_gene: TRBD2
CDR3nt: TGTGCCAGCAGCTTTGGGCTAGCGGGCTACAATGAGCAGTTCTTC
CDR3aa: CASSFGLAGYNEQFF

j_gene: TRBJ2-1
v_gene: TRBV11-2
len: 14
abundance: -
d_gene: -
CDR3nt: TGTGCCAGCAGCTTAGAGACATACTACAATGAGCAGTTCTTC
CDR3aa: CASSLETYYNEQFF

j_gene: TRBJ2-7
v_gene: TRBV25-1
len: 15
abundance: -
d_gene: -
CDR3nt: TGTGCCAGCAGTGAAGATCGGGGGGCGCGTCACGAGCAGTACTTC
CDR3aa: CASSEDRGARHEQYF

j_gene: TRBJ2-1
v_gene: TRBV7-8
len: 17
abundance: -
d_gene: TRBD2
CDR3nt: TGTGCCAGCAGCCCGGCCACTAGCGGATTCTCCTACAATGAGCAGTTCTTC
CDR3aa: CASSPATSGFSYNEQFF

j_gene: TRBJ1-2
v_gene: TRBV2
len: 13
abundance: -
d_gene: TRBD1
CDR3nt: TGTGCCAGCAGTGTAATACAGGGGCCTGGCTACACCTTC
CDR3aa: CASSVIQGPGYTF

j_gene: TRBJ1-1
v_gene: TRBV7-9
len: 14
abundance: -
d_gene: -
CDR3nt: TGTGCCAGCAGCTTAGAGGGACAGAACACTGAAGCTTTCTTT
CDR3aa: CASSLEGQNTEAFF

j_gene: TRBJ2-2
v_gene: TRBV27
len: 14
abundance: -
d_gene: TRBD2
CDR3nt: TGTGCCAGCAGCCGAGGGAGGGGAAACGGGGAGCTGTTTTTT
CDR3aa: CASSRGRGNGELFF

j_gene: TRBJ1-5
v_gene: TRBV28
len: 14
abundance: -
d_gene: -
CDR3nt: TGTGCCAGCAGTTCCCTCAGGGGTTGGGAGCCCCAGCATTTT
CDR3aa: CASSSLRGWEPQHF

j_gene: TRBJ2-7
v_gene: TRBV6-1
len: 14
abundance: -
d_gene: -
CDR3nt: TGTGCCAGCAGCCCCCTGAGAGGGCTCAACGAGCAGTACTTC
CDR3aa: CASSPLRGLNEQYF

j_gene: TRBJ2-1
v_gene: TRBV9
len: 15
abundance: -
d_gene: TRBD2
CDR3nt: TGTGCCAGCAGCGTAGCTGCAGCGGGGGCTGATGAGCAGTTCTTC
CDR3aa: CASSVAAAGADEQFF

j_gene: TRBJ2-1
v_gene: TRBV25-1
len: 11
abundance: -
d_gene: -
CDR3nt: TGTGCCAGCAGACTAGTAGTTGAGCAGTTCTTC
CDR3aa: CASRLVVEQFF

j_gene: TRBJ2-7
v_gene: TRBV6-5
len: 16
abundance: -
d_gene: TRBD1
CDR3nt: TGTGCCAGCAGTTACTCGGTGGGACAGGCCTTCTACGAGCAGTACTTC
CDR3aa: CASSYSVGQAFYEQYF

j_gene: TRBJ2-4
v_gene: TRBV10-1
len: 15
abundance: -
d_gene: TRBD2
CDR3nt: TGCGCCAGCAGTGAAATCGCGGGAGGAAAAAACATTCAGTACTTC
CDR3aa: CASSEIAGGKNIQYF

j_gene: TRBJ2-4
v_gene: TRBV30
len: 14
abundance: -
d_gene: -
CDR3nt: TGTGCCTGGGGTTGGGGGGGGGCGAAAAACATTCAGTACTTC
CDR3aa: CAWGWGGAKNIQYF

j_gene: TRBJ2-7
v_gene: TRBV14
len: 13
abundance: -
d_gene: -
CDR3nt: TGTGCCAGCAGCCAAGCCGCGTCCTACGAGCAGTACTTC
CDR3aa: CASSQAASYEQYF

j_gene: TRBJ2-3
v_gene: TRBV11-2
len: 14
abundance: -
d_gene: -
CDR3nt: TGTGCCAGCAGCTTAGGTATCAGCACAGATACGCAGTATTTT
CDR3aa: CASSLGISTDTQYF

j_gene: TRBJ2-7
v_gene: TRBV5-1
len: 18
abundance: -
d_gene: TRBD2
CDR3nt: TGCGCCAGCAGCCCCGGACTAGCGGGAGTATCGTCCGCCCACGAGCAGTACTTC
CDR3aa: CASSPGLAGVSSAHEQYF

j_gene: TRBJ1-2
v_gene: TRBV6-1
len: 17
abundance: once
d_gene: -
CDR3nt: TGTGCCAGCAGTGCCCGGGACACCAGGAAGAGAAACTATGGCTACACCTTC
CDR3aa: CASSARDTRKRNYGYTF

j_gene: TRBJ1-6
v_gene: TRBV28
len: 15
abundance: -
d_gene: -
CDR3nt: TGTGCCAGCAGAGGGGCCCCCCCTACTAATTCACCCCTCCACTTT
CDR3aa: CASRGAPPTNSPLHF

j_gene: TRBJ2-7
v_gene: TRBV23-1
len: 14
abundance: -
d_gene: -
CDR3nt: TGCGCCAGCAGTCATCCAGGGGTCTGGGACGAGCAGTACTTC
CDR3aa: CASSHPGVWDEQYF

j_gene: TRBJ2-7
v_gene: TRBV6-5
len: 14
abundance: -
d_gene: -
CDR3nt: TGTGCCAGCAGTTACTCAGAGGGTCCCTACGAGCAGTACTTC
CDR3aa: CASSYSEGPYEQYF

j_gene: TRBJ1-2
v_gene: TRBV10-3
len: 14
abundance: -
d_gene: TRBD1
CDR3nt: TGTGCCATCAGTGGGACAGGCGAGTACGATGGCTACACCTTC
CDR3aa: CAISGTGEYDGYTF

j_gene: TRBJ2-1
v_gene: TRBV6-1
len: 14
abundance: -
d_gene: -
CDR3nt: TGTGCCAGTAAGGCCGGGAGTCTTTACAATGAGCAGTTCTTC
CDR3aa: CASKAGSLYNEQFF

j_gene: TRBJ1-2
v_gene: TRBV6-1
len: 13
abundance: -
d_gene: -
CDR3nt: TGTGCCAGCAGTGAGCGGGGCCCCTATGGCTACACCTTC
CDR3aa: CASSERGPYGYTF

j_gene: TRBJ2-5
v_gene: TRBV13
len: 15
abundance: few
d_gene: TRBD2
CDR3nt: TGTGCCAGCAGCTTATTGGCGGGGGGCCTTGAGACCCAGTACTTC
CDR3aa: CASSLLAGGLETQYF

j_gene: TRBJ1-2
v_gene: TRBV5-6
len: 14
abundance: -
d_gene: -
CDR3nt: TGTGCCAGCAGCTTACGGACAGTTACCTATGGCTACACCTTC
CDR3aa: CASSLRTVTYGYTF

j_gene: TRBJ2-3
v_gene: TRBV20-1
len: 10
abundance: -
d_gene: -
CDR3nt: TGCAGTAGTAGGGGAGATACGCAGTATTTT
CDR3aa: CSSRGDTQYF

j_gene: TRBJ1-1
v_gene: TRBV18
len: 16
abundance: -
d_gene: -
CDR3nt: TGTGCCAGCTCAAAGGGAACAGGTCCATTGAACACTGAAGCTTTCTTT
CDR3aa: CASSKGTGPLNTEAFF

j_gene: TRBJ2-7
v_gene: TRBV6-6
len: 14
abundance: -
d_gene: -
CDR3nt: TGTGCCAGCAGTTACTCCCGACTAGCCTACGAGCAGTACTTC
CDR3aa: CASSYSRLAYEQYF

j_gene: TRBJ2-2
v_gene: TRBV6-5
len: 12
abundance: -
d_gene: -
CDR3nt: TGTGCCAGCAGACCGGTCCTCGGGGAGCTGTTTTTT
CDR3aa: CASRPVLGELFF

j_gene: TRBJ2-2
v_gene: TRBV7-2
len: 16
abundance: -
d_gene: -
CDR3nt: TGTGCCAGCAGCTTAAATAGAATGGGGAGCACCGGGGAGCTGTTTTTT
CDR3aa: CASSLNRMGSTGELFF

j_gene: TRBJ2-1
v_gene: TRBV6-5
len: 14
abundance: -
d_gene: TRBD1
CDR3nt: TGTGCCAGCAGTACACCCGGGACAGACAATGAGCAGTTCTTC
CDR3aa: CASSTPGTDNEQFF

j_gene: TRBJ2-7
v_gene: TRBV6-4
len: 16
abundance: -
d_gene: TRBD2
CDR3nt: TGTGCCAGCAGTGAGCCGGGACTAGCGGGGGGGTTAGAGCAGTACTTC
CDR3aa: CASSEPGLAGGLEQYF

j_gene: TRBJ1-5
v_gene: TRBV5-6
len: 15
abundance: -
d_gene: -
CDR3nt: TGTGCCAGCAGCTTGGGCAGGGTGGGTGATCAGCCCCAGCATTTT
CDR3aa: CASSLGRVGDQPQHF

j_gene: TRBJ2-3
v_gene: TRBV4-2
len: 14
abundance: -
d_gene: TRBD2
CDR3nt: TGTGCCAGCAGTTTACGGGAGGGTCCAGATACGCAGTATTTT
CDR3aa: CASSLREGPDTQYF

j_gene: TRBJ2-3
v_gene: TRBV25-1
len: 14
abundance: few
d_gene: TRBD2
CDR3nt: TGTGCCAGCAGTGACCCCCGGGAGGTAGATACGCAGTATTTT
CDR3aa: CASSDPREVDTQYF

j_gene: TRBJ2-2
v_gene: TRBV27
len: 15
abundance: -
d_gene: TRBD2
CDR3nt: TGTGCCAGCAAAGGACTAGCGGGAGTGGCCGGGGAGCTGTTTTTT
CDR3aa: CASKGLAGVAGELFF

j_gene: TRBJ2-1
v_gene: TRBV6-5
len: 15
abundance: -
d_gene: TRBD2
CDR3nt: TGTGCCAGCAGCGGCGGAGGGACTAGCTACGATGAGCAGTTCTTC
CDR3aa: CASSGGGTSYDEQFF

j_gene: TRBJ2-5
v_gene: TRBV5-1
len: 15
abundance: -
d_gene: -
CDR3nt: TGCGCCAGCAGCTTGGCTCAGGCAGGAGGAGAGACCCAGTACTTC
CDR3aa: CASSLAQAGGETQYF

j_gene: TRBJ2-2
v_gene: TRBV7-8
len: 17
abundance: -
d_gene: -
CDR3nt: TGTGCCAGCAGCTCGGGAGGGGGCGCGGGGAACACCGGGGAGCTGTTTTTT
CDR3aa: CASSSGGGAGNTGELFF

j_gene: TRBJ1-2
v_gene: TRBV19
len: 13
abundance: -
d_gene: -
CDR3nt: TGTGCCAGTAGGAGTCGGGAAGACTATGGCTACACCTTC
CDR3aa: CASRSREDYGYTF

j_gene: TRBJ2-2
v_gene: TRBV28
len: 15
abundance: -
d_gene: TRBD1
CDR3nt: TGTGCCAGCAGTCCGCGGACAGGGAACACCGGGGAGCTGTTTTTT
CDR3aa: CASSPRTGNTGELFF

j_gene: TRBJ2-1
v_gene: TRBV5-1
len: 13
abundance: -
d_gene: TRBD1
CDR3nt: TGCGCCAGCAGCTTACAGGGGTTTAGTGAGCAGTTCTTC
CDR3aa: CASSLQGFSEQFF

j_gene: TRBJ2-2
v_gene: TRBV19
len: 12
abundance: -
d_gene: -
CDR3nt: TGTGCCAGTAGTACTTACACCGGGGAGCTGTTTTTT
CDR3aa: CASSTYTGELFF

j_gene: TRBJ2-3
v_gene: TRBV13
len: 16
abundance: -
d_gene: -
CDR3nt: TGTGCCAGCAGCTTAGACCCCCTAGGAGGGACAGATACGCAGTATTTT
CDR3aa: CASSLDPLGGTDTQYF